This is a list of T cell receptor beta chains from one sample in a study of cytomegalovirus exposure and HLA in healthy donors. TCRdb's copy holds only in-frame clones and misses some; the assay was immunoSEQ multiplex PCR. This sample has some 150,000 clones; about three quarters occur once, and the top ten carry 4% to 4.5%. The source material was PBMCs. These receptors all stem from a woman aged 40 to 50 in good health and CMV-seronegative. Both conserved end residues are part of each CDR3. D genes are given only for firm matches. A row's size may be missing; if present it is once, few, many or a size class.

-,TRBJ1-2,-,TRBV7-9,CASSLGGQQANYGYTF,TGTGCCAGCAGCTTAGGAGGCCAACAAGCTAACTATGGCTACACCTTC
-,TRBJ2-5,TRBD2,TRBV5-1,CASSPGGNQETQYF,TGCGCCAGCAGCCCGGGGGGGAACCAAGAGACCCAGTACTTC
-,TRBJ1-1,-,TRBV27,CASSLGGEGAEAFF,TGTGCCAGCAGTCTCGGGGGGGAGGGCGCTGAAGCTTTCTTT
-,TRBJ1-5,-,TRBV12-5,CASGLVQESAIF,TGTGCTAGTGGTTTGGTACAGGAGAGTGCCATTTTT
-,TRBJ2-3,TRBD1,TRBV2,CASWDRGFTDTQYF,TGTGCCAGCTGGGACAGGGGGTTCACAGATACGCAGTATTTT
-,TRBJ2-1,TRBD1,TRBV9,CASSAGTGPPRHEQFF,TGTGCCAGCAGCGCCGGGACAGGCCCCCCGCGCCATGAGCAGTTCTTC
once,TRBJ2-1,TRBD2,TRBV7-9,CASSLVFGGVNEQFF,TGTGCCAGCAGCTTAGTGTTCGGGGGGGTTAATGAGCAGTTCTTC
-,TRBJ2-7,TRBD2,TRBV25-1,CASSARGLAGKYEQYF,TGTGCCAGCAGCGCTAGGGGGCTAGCGGGGAAATACGAGCAGTACTTC
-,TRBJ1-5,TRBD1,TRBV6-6,CASTRQGRHSNQPQHF,TGTGCCAGCACGCGACAGGGAAGACATAGCAATCAGCCCCAGCATTTT
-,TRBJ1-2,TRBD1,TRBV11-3,CASRQGLNYGYTF,TGTGCCAGCAGACAGGGGCTTAACTATGGCTACACCTTC
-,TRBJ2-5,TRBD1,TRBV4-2,CASSQARTGMETQYF,TGTGCCAGCAGCCAGGCCCGGACAGGGATGGAGACCCAGTACTTC
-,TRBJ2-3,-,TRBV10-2,CASSGNRFTDTQYF,TGCGCCAGCAGCGGAAACAGGTTCACAGATACGCAGTATTTT
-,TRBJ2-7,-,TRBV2,CASSERVSLHEQYF,TGTGCCAGCAGCGAGAGGGTCTCCCTGCACGAGCAGTACTTC
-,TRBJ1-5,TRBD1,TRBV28,CASSSALGQGWQPQHF,TGTGCCAGCAGTTCGGCGCTAGGACAGGGTTGGCAGCCCCAGCATTTT
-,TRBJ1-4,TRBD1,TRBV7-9,CASSNPQGAGEKLFF,TGTGCCAGCAGCAATCCACAGGGGGCGGGGGAAAAACTGTTTTTT
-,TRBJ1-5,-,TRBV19,CASSTQGNQPQHF,TGTGCCAGTAGTACCCAGGGAAACCAGCCCCAGCATTTT
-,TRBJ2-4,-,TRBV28,CASSPRFGGRVSKNIQYF,TGTGCCAGCAGTCCAAGGTTTGGCGGCAGGGTATCCAAAAACATTCAGTACTTC
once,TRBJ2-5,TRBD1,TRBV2,CASSVLPGGETQYF,TGTGCCAGCAGTGTGTTGCCAGGGGGAGAGACCCAGTACTTC
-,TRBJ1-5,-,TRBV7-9,CASSLAGSGQPQHF,TGTGCCAGCAGCTTGGCAGGATCTGGCCAGCCCCAGCATTTT
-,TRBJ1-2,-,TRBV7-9,CASSLLAETYYGYTF,TGTGCCAGCAGCTTACTAGCGGAAACCTACTATGGCTACACCTTC
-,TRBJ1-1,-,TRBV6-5,CASSLWGRTEAFF,TGTGCCAGCAGCCTTTGGGGGCGAACTGAAGCTTTCTTT
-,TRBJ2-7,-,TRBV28,CASTTVSYEQYF,TGTGCCAGCACGACAGTCAGCTACGAGCAGTACTTC
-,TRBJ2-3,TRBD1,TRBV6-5,CASSYSTGDADTQYF,TGTGCCAGCAGTTACTCGACAGGGGATGCAGATACGCAGTATTTT
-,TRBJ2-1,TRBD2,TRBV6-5,CAVGAGAPTYNEQFF,TGTGCCGTTGGGGCGGGAGCCCCTACCTACAATGAGCAGTTCTTC
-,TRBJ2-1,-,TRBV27,CASSFGSKQFF,TGTGCCAGCAGTTTTGGGAGTAAGCAGTTCTTC
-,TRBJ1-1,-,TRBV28,CASAPGVLNTEAFF,TGTGCCAGCGCCCCAGGGGTCCTGAACACTGAAGCTTTCTTT
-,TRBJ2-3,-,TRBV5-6,CASSGPSLGTDTQYF,TGTGCCAGCAGCGGCCCATCCCTGGGCACAGATACGCAGTATTTT
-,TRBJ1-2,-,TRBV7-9,CASSSSGIHYGYTF,TGTGCCAGCAGCTCTTCAGGGATACACTATGGCTACACCTTC
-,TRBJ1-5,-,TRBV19,CASLGGVNQPQHF,TGTGCCAGTCTCGGAGGGGTTAATCAGCCCCAGCATTTT
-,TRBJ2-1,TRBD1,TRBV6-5,CASSRDSSYNEQFF,TGTGCCAGCAGTAGGGACAGCTCCTACAATGAGCAGTTCTTC
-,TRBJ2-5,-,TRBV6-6,CASSYDRARETQYF,TGTGCCAGCAGTTACGATAGAGCCCGTGAGACCCAGTACTTC
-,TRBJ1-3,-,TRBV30,CAWSLTSARLANTIYF,TGTGCCTGGAGTTTGACTAGCGCCCGACTGGCAAACACCATATATTTT
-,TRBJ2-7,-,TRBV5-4,CASSAPGSYEQYF,TGTGCCAGCAGCGCCCCGGGGTCATACGAGCAGTACTTC
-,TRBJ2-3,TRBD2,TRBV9,CASSVGGRVVDTQYF,TGTGCCAGCAGCGTCGGCGGGAGGGTTGTAGATACGCAGTATTTT
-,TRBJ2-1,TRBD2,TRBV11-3,CASSLVAGAYNEQFF,TGTGCCAGCAGCTTAGTTGCGGGAGCCTACAATGAGCAGTTCTTC
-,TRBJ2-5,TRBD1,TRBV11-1,CASRDDWGQGVKTQYF,TGTGCCAGCAGAGACGATTGGGGACAGGGTGTAAAGACCCAGTACTTC
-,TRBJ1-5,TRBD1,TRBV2,CASSEDRASYQPQHF,TGTGCCAGCAGTGAGGACAGGGCGAGCTATCAGCCCCAGCATTTT
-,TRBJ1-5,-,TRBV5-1,CASSLDGYQPQHF,TGCGCCAGCAGCTTGGACGGTTATCAGCCCCAGCATTTT
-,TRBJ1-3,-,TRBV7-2,CASSHRTAHGNTIYF,TGTGCCAGCAGCCACAGGACAGCGCATGGAAACACCATATATTTT
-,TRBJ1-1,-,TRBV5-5,CASSLTNLQNTEAFF,TGTGCCAGCAGCTTGACAAACCTTCAGAACACTGAAGCTTTCTTT
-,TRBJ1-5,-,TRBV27,CASRTAFYSNQPQHF,TGTGCCAGCAGGACAGCTTTCTATAGCAATCAGCCCCAGCATTTT
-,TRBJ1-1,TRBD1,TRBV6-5,CASSPGGDGTEAFF,TGTGCCAGCAGTCCAGGGGGAGACGGCACTGAAGCTTTCTTT
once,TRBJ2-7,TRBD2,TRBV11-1,CASSSRSGAGYEQYF,TGTGCCAGCAGTTCCCGAAGCGGGGCGGGATACGAGCAGTACTTC
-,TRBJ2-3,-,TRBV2,CASSVRERGTDTQYF,TGTGCCAGCAGTGTTCGGGAGAGGGGCACAGATACGCAGTATTTT
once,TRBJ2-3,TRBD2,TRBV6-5,CASSPGGETDTQYF,TGTGCCAGCAGCCCGGGGGGAGAGACAGATACGCAGTATTTT
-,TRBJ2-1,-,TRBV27,CASRRVQNNEQFF,TGTGCCAGCAGACGGGTCCAGAACAATGAGCAGTTCTTC
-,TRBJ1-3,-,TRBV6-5,CASSTRASSGNTIYF,TGTGCCAGCAGCACTAGGGCGAGCTCTGGAAACACCATATATTTT
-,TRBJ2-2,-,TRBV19,CAGGPNTGELFF,TGTGCCGGGGGCCCCAACACCGGGGAGCTGTTTTTT
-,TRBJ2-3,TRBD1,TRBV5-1,CASSETPGTGGSSTDTQYF,TGCGCCAGCAGCGAAACCCCCGGGACAGGGGGCTCTAGCACAGATACGCAGTATTTT
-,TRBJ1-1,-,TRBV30,CAWSRGGLQNTEAFF,TGTGCCTGGAGTAGGGGGGGGCTTCAGAACACTGAAGCTTTCTTT
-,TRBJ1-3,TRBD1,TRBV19,CASSPGGTLDTIYF,TGTGCCAGTAGCCCAGGGGGTACTTTAGACACCATATATTTT
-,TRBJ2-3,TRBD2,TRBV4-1,CASSQAGRAGVKDTQYF,TGCGCCAGCAGCCAAGCGGGTCGAGCGGGGGTGAAAGATACGCAGTATTTT
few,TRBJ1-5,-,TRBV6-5,CASSYSRGNQPQHF,TGTGCCAGCAGTTACTCCAGGGGCAATCAGCCCCAGCATTTT
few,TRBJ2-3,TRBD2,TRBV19,CATQRTSQSDTQYF,TGTGCCACCCAACGGACTAGTCAATCGGATACGCAGTATTTT
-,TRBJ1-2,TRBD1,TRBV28,CASTPGQGVDIYGYTF,TGTGCCAGCACCCCAGGACAGGGGGTGGACATTTATGGCTACACCTTC